This T cell receptor (beta chain) was profiled in a study of regulatory and conventional T cells in RAG deficiency. Study outcomes and limitations: These Omenn syndrome Treg sorts may hold peripherally activated cells instead. Patient subsets had shorter CDR3s; Omenn Treg-Tconv overlap exceeded 90%.

Sequencing used immunoSEQ multiplex PCR; TCRdb keeps in-frame clones, though not all of them. The sample includes 30,000 to 35,000 clones, 70% to 80% of them seen just once. Genomic DNA came from blood conventional CD4+ T cells gated CD25-low CD127-high. CDR3 length equals 12 residues. Trimming took off 4 bases at V and 5 bases at J, with 8 bases between the two ends. CDR1 and CDR2 from the germline V gene are SEHNR and FQNEAQ (reference sequence). For this clone: The target antigen is unknown.

These data were also reused for a study on regulatory T cells. This second report adds: The primer mix had 52 TRBV and 13 TRBJ primers. In patients, unique TRB V-J pairs were restricted and V/J usage skewed, especially in Tregs.

This clonotype was obtained from a human donor in good health. The genes are TRBV7-9 and TRBJ1-1, with D tentatively TRBD1 (5 bases). Sequenced sample: CD4+ effector T cells sorted from blood. CDR3: CASSSGRTEAFF. DNA for the CDR3: TGTGCCAGCAGCTCAGGGAGGACTGAAGCTTTCTTT.